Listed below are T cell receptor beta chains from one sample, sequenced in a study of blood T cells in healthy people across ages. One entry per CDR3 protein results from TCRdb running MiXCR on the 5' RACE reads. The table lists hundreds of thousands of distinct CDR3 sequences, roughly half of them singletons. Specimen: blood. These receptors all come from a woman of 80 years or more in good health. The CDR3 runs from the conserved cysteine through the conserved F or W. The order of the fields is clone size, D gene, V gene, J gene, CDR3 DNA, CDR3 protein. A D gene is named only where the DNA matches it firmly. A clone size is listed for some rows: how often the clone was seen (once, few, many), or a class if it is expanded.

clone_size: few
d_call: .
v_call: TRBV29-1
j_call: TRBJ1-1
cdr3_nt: TGCAGCGTTTTTCGGGTGGGGACTGAAGCTTTCTTT
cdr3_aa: CSVFRVGTEAFF

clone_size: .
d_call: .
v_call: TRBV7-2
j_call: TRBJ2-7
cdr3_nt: TGTGCCAGCAGCACAAATCATTGGGGCGAGCAGTACTTC
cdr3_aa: CASSTNHWGEQYF

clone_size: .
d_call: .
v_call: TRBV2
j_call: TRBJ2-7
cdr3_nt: TGTGCCAGCGGGTTGAGGCAGGGCTCCTACGAGCAGTACTTC
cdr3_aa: CASGLRQGSYEQYF

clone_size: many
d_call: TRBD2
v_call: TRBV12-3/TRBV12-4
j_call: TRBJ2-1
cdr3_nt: TGTGCCAGCAGTCGTACTAGCGTCTCGGGCAATGAGCAGTTCTTC
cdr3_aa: CASSRTSVSGNEQFF

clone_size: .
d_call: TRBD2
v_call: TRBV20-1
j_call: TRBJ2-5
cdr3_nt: TGCAGTGCTAGCCTTGTTGGAGTAGCGGGAGTAGAGACCCAGTACTTC
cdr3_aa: CSASLVGVAGVETQYF

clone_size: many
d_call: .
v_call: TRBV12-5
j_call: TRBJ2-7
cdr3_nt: TGTGCTAGTGGTTCCTTCGACGAGCAGTACTTC
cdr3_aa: CASGSFDEQYF

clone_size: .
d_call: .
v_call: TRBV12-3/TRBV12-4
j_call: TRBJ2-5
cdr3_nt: TGTGCCAGCAGTTTATGGGCGCAGAATCCCCAAGAGACCCAGTACTTC
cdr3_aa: CASSLWAQNPQETQYF

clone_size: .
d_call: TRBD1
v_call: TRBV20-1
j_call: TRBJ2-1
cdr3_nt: TGCAGTGCTCCTCGTGTTGGGACAGGGTTCTTC
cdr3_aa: CSAPRVGTGFF

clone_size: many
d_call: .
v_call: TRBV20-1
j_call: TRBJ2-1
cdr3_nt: TGCAGTGCTAGAAAGGCGGTCTCCTACAATGAGCAGTTCTTC
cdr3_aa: CSARKAVSYNEQFF

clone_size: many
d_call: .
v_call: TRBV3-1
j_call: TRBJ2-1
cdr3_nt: TGTGCCAGCAGCCAATATAGTGACTGGGGGAACAATGAGCAGTTCTTC
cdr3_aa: CASSQYSDWGNNEQFF

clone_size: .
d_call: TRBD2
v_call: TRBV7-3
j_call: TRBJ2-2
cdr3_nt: TGTGCCAGCAGCGGGACTAGCGGGAGAGGTATCGGGGAGCTGTTTTTT
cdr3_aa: CASSGTSGRGIGELFF

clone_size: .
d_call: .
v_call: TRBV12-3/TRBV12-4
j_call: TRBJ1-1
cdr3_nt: TGTGCCAGCAGTTTAGGGGACCTATTGAGCACTGAAGCTTTCTTT
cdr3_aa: CASSLGDLLSTEAFF

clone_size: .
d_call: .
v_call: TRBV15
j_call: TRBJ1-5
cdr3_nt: TGTGCCACCCGGGACGCAAGGAAGGATCAGCCCCAGCATTTT
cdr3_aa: CATRDARKDQPQHF

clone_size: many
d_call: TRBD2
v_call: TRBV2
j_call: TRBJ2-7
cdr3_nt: TGTGCCAGCAGCGAGCGGGAGTACTCCTACGAGCAGTACTTC
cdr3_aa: CASSEREYSYEQYF

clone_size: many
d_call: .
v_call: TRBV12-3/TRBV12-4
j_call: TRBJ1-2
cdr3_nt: TGTGCCAGCAGCCCCGGAGTTGTAGGGGGGTATGGCTACACCTTC
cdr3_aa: CASSPGVVGGYGYTF

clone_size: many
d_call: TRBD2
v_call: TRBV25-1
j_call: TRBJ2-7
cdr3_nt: TGTGCCAGCAGTGTTTTGTTTGGGACTAGCGGGAGCGACCTTCCCTACGAGCAGTACTTC
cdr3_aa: CASSVLFGTSGSDLPYEQYF

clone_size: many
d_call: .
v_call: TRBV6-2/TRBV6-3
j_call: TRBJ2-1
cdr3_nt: TGTGCCAGCAGTTACGGGGCGTATTTGGGGCAGTTCTTC
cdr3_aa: CASSYGAYLGQFF

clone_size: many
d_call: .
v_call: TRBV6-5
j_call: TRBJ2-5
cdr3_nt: TGTGCCAGCAGTTACTATACTAGGGGAGAGACCCAGTACTTC
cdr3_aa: CASSYYTRGETQYF

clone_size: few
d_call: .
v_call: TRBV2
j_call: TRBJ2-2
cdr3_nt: TGTGCCAGCAGTGACTCTTTGGGGACTCTGAACACCGGGGAGCTGTTTTTT
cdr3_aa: CASSDSLGTLNTGELFF

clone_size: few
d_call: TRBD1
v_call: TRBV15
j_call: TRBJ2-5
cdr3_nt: TGTGCCACCAGCAGAGATCGGGGACAGCAAGAGACCCAGTACTTC
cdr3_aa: CATSRDRGQQETQYF

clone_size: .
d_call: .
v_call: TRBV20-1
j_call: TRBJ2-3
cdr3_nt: TGCAGTGCTAGAACCCGGGGGAACGCCCGCACAGATACGCAGTATTTT
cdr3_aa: CSARTRGNARTDTQYF

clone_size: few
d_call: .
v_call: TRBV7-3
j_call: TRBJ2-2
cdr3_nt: TGTGCCAGCAGTTCTAGGGGAGGGAACACCGGGGAGCTGTTTTTT
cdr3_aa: CASSSRGGNTGELFF

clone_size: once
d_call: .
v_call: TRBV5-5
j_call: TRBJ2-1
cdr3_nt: TGTGCCAGCAGCACCTTCCTAGGGAATGAGCAGTTCTTC
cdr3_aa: CASSTFLGNEQFF

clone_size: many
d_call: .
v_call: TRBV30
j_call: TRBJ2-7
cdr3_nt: TGTGCCTGGAGTGGTGGTTACTACGAGCAGTACTTC
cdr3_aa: CAWSGGYYEQYF

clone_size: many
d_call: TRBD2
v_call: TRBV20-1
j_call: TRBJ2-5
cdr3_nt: TGCAGTGCTAGAGATCTCGGTAGCGGGAGGGGACGGGAGACCCAGTACTTC
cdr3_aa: CSARDLGSGRGRETQYF

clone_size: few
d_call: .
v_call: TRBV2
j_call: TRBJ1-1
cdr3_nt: TGTGCCAGCAGGGGGGAGATGAACACTGAAGCTTTCTTT
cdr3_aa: CASRGEMNTEAFF

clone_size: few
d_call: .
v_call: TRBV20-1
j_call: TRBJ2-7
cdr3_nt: TGCAGTGCTAGTTCGGGGGGCAGTTACGAGCAGTACTTC
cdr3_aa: CSASSGGSYEQYF

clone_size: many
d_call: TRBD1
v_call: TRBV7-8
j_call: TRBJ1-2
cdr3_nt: TGTGCCAGCAGCCCCCGGACAGGGAGTTATGGCTACACCTTC
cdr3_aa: CASSPRTGSYGYTF

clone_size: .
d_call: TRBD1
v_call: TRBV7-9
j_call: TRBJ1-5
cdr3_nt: TGTGCCAGCAGCTTAGCGGGGACAGAAACCCTGAAGCATTTT
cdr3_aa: CASSLAGTETLKHF

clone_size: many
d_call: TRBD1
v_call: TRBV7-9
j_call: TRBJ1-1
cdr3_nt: TGTGCCACCTCAAGGACAGGGAACACTGAAGCTTTCTTT
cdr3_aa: CATSRTGNTEAFF

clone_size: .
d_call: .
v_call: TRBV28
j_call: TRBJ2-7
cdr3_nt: TGTGCCAGCAGTTTAGCGGGACGGCAGGACCCCGAGCAGTACTTC
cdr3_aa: CASSLAGRQDPEQYF

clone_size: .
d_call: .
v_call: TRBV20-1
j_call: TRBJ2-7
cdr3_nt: TGCAGTGCTAGTCGGGAAACAGCCTACAATGAGCAGTACTTC
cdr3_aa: CSASRETAYNEQYF

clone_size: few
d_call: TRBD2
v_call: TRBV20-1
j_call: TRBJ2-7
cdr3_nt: TGCAGTGCTAGAGATCGTAATTTAGCGGGATTTTACGAGCAGTACTTC
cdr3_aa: CSARDRNLAGFYEQYF

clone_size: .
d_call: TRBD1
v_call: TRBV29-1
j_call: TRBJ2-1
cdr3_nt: TGCAGCGTTGGTGACAGGGGATACAATGAGCAGTTCTTC
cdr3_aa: CSVGDRGYNEQFF

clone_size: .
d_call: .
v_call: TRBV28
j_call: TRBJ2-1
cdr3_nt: TGTGCCAGCAGTTTAGTGGCAGAAGGCAATGAGCAGTTCTTC
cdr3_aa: CASSLVAEGNEQFF

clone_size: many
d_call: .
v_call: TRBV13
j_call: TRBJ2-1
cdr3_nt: TGTGCCAGCAGCTTGGGGAGGCTAGTGGGCCTCCAGTTCTTC
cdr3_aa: CASSLGRLVGLQFF

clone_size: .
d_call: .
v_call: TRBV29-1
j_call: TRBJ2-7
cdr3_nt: TGCAGCGTGCAAGGGACGGCCTCCTACGAGCAGTACTTC
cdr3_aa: CSVQGTASYEQYF

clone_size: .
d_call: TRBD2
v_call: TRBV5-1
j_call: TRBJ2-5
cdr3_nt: TGCGCCAGCAGCTTGATGCTAGCGGGGGGTCAAGAGACCCAGTACTTC
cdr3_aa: CASSLMLAGGQETQYF

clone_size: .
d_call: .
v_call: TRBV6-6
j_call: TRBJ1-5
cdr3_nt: TGTGCCGGCACCGGGGTAGGCAATCGGCCCCAGCATTTT
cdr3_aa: CAGTGVGNRPQHF

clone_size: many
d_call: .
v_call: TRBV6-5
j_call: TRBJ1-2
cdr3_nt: TGTGCCAGCAGTTACCGCCCCCCCCCACCAGGCTATGGCTACACCTTC
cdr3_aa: CASSYRPPPPGYGYTF

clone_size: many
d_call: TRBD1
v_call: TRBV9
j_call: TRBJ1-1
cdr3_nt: TGTGCCAGCAGCGCCCCAGGGGGCACTGAAGCTTTCTTT
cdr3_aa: CASSAPGGTEAFF

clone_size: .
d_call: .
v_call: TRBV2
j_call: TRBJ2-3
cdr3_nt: TGTGCCAGCAGTGAACTAACCCGCACAGATAAGCAGTATTTT
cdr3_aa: CASSELTRTDKQYF